The table lists the clone carrying this T cell receptor (beta chain) with a few counts. TCRdb re-derived calls from the 5' RACE reads in MiXCR, one entry per CDR3 protein. The table lists approximately 260,000 distinct CDR3 sequences, about 17% of them singletons. This entry is derived from a study of T-cell memory formation after mild COVID-19. This CDR3 has 16 amino acids. The V gene's germline CDR1 is SGHTA and CDR2 FQGNSA. After removal of 7 bases from V and 5 bases from J, the junction contained 13 bases not matched to a gene. This TCR came from a man aged 18 to 30 who had mild COVID-19 (a few samples of this study predate the infection). Cell type and time point are not known. V usage is TRBV7-2 and J usage is TRBJ2-2; 7 nucleotides align to TRBD2. Sequencing was carried out using PBMCs or a T cell subset sorted from them (not recorded which). The CDR3 protein is CASTLGGGGGTGELFF. For the CDR3, the DNA is TGTGCCAGCACCCTGGGAGGCGGGGGAGGGACCGGGGAGCTGTTTTTT.